This T cell receptor beta chain was sequenced for a study of molecular identifiers for immune sequencing clone quantification. Trimming cost V 6 bases and J 4 bases; bases outside gene matches: 7. The CDR3 consists of 14 residues. Germline assignment: CDR1 SEHNR and CDR2 FQNEAQ (reference sequence). In TCRdb, the PCR reads were re-called with MiXCR into one record per CDR3 protein. The sample holds 68,000 or so distinct CDR3 sequences, less than 20% seen once. In this sample, this clonotype turned up many times. The TCR sequence derives from a human donor in good health. Some libraries in this study had Jurkat cell RNA spiked in. The specimen was naive CD8+ T cells from blood, with Jurkat cell RNA spiked in. Specified subset: FACS-sorted CD8+CD4-CCR7+CD45RA+ naive T cells. The rearrangement links TRBV7-9 to TRBJ1-1; TRBD1 agrees at 8 bases. CDR3 in amino acids: CASRRRTGSTEAFF. CDR3 in DNA: TGTGCCAGCAGACGAAGGACAGGGAGCACTGAAGCTTTCTTT.